The sequence of this T cell receptor beta chain was determined in a study of blood T cell repertoires in COVID-19. Germline lookup yields CDR1 KGHSH and CDR2 LQKENI. CDR3 length: 13 residues. V dropped 5 bases and J dropped 6 bases, with 10 bases sitting between them. Sequencing used immunoSEQ multiplex PCR; TCRdb keeps in-frame clones, though not all of them. This sample has 180,000 or so clones, with about 85% found just once. Sequenced input: peripheral blood. The sequence came from a woman of 80 years or more with acute or convalescent COVID-19. The chain carries TRBV18 and TRBJ2-2; D not resolved. CDR3 sequence reads: CASSSQSAGELFF. The CDR3 DNA reads as TGTGCCAGCTCATCCCAAAGCGCCGGGGAGCTGTTTTTT.